These T cell receptor beta chains were read from a single sample in a study of T cell changes during pregnancy in multiple sclerosis. The table came from immunoSEQ multiplex PCR; TCRdb's copy has only in-frame clones and leaves some out. The sample records around 30,000 clones, about 92% being singletons. The material sequenced was CD4+ T cells from peripheral blood mononuclear cells, taken after pregnancy. All receptors come from a female donor with multiple sclerosis, enrolled in a pregnancy study. Each CDR3 is given with its conserved first and last residue. A D gene is named only where the DNA matches it firmly. A row's size may be missing; if present it is once, few, many or a size class.

d_call	v_call	clone_size	j_call	cdr3_aa	cdr3_nt
TRBD1	TRBV5-1	.	TRBJ2-7	CASSQWTGDHEQYF	TGCGCCAGCAGCCAATGGACAGGGGATCACGAGCAGTACTTC
TRBD2	TRBV4-3	.	TRBJ2-7	CASSQQLAREQYF	TGCGCCAGCAGCCAGCAACTAGCGCGGGAGCAGTACTTC
.	TRBV19	.	TRBJ1-2	CASSIEAGSWGYTF	TGTGCCAGTAGTATAGAAGCGGGCAGCTGGGGCTACACCTTC
.	TRBV19	.	TRBJ2-6	CASSIQGSGANVLTF	TGTGCCAGTAGTATTCAGGGCTCTGGGGCCAACGTCCTGACTTTC
TRBD2	TRBV4-2	.	TRBJ2-3	CASSQPLAGDRAQYF	TGTGCCAGCAGCCAGCCACTAGCGGGAGACCGCGCGCAGTATTTT
TRBD2	TRBV7-9	.	TRBJ2-7	CASSLLSSGIGEQYF	TGTGCCAGCAGCTTACTGTCTAGCGGGATCGGAGAGCAGTACTTC
.	TRBV11-2	.	TRBJ1-1	CASRPLYGPYPEAFF	TGTGCCAGCCGCCCTTTATATGGGCCGTACCCTGAAGCTTTCTTT
TRBD1	TRBV28	.	TRBJ1-2	CASSPPLGQGAHYGYTF	TGTGCCAGCAGTCCTCCCCTAGGACAGGGGGCCCACTATGGCTACACCTTC
.	TRBV18	.	TRBJ1-6	CASSPVVISPGMDNSPLHF	TGTGCCAGCTCACCCGTTGTTATATCGCCAGGAATGGATAATTCACCCCTCCACTTT
TRBD2	TRBV5-1	.	TRBJ2-5	CASSTSGGAQETQYF	TGCGCCAGCAGCACTAGCGGGGGGGCCCAGGAGACCCAGTACTTC
.	TRBV30	.	TRBJ1-4	CACLRAGNEKLFF	TGTGCCTGTCTCAGGGCCGGTAATGAAAAACTGTTTTTT
.	TRBV10-3	.	TRBJ2-1	CAISDLVEQFF	TGTGCCATCAGTGACCTTGTCGAGCAGTTCTTC
TRBD1	TRBV18	.	TRBJ1-1	CASSPIPGGLKVRTEAFF	TGTGCCAGCTCACCCATACCAGGGGGCCTGAAAGTACGGACTGAAGCTTTCTTT
TRBD1	TRBV18	.	TRBJ1-1	CASGQGVTEAFF	TGTGCCAGCGGACAGGGGGTCACTGAAGCTTTCTTT
TRBD2	TRBV19	.	TRBJ2-3	CASSRSGVANTDTQYF	TGTGCCAGTAGCCGAAGCGGGGTAGCTAACACAGATACGCAGTATTTT
.	TRBV10-3	once	TRBJ2-2	CAISDGLTTGELFF	TGTGCCATCAGTGACGGGTTAACGACCGGGGAGCTGTTTTTT
TRBD1	TRBV29-1	.	TRBJ2-3	CSVARDRGPDTQYF	TGCAGCGTCGCCCGGGACAGGGGACCAGATACGCAGTATTTT
.	TRBV18	.	TRBJ2-7	CASSPGESYEQYF	TGTGCCAGCTCACCCGGGGAATCCTACGAGCAGTACTTC
TRBD1	TRBV6-1	.	TRBJ1-5	CASSGTGRYGSNQPQHF	TGTGCCAGCAGTGGGACAGGGCGCTACGGTAGCAATCAGCCCCAGCATTTT
.	TRBV7-2	.	TRBJ2-1	CASSSVGGREQFF	TGTGCCAGCAGCTCGGTTGGGGGGAGGGAGCAGTTCTTC
.	TRBV6-1	.	TRBJ2-1	CASSESYNEQFF	TGTGCCAGCAGTGAGAGCTACAATGAGCAGTTCTTC
.	TRBV7-2	.	TRBJ2-7	CASSSGLNAYEQYF	TGTGCCAGCAGCTCGGGACTCAACGCCTACGAGCAGTACTTC
.	TRBV6-1	.	TRBJ1-1	CASSEMTFGGVAEAFF	TGTGCCAGCAGTGAAATGACGTTTGGGGGGGTCGCGGAAGCTTTCTTT
.	TRBV5-1	.	TRBJ2-7	CASSLDGVTYEQYF	TGCGCCAGCAGCTTGGATGGAGTAACCTACGAGCAGTACTTC
TRBD1	TRBV12-5	.	TRBJ1-1	CASGLFRGQGEAFF	TGTGCTAGTGGTTTGTTCAGGGGGCAAGGGGAAGCTTTCTTT
TRBD1	TRBV5-6	.	TRBJ1-5	CASSLGAAGQLNQPQHF	TGTGCCAGCAGCTTGGGGGCCGCGGGACAGCTCAATCAGCCCCAGCATTTT
.	TRBV30	.	TRBJ1-5	CAWSTGPDSNQPQHF	TGTGCCTGGAGTACTGGGCCGGATAGCAATCAGCCCCAGCATTTT
.	TRBV18	.	TRBJ1-1	CASSPTLGVRTDVLMNTEAFF	TGTGCCAGCTCACCTACCTTGGGTGTTCGGACAGACGTTTTAATGAACACTGAAGCTTTCTTT
TRBD2	TRBV7-9	few	TRBJ2-1	CASSLPRGREARSEQFF	TGTGCCAGCAGCTTACCTCGGGGGCGGGAGGCCCGGAGTGAGCAGTTCTTC
TRBD1	TRBV11-2	.	TRBJ2-7	CASSLGQDGANEQYF	TGTGCCAGCAGCCTCGGACAGGACGGGGCCAACGAGCAGTACTTC
.	TRBV6-1	.	TRBJ2-3	CASSDRISTDTQYF	TGTGCCAGCAGTGACAGGATTAGCACAGATACGCAGTATTTT
TRBD2	TRBV10-3	.	TRBJ2-2	CAISDGLVSGRKTGELFF	TGTGCCATCAGTGATGGTTTAGTTAGCGGGAGAAAGACCGGGGAGCTGTTTTTT
.	TRBV19	.	TRBJ2-4	CASSARSLDIQYF	TGTGCCAGTAGTGCCCGGTCGCTCGACATTCAGTACTTC
.	TRBV5-6	.	TRBJ1-2	CASTGDNYGYTF	TGTGCCAGCACCGGGGATAACTATGGCTACACCTTC
TRBD1	TRBV5-1	.	TRBJ2-3	CASRTGTGPDTQYF	TGCGCCAGCAGGACGGGGACAGGTCCAGATACGCAGTATTTT
TRBD1	TRBV5-1	.	TRBJ1-2	CASSLAQGINGYTF	TGCGCCAGCAGCTTGGCACAGGGGATCAATGGCTACACCTTC
TRBD1	TRBV5-6	once	TRBJ1-5	CASSLGTGYQPQHF	TGTGCCAGCAGCTTGGGGACAGGTTATCAGCCCCAGCATTTT